Sequencing of this T cell receptor beta chain was carried out in a study of shared clonotypes between healthy human individuals (TCRdb year 2020). Concerning the study at large: The cohort comprised a couple of women and a few men aged 18 to 49 years. For each donor, CD4 naive and CD4 memory were each run on three plates, CD8 naive on two plates, and CD8 memory on one plate. To estimate repertoire size and how much clonotype sharing occurs between individuals, the study deeply sequenced the blood TCR repertoires of several healthy adults. Per donor, leukapheresis produced somewhere between about 0.9 and 9 billion PBMCs. Libraries were prepared and TCR repertoires were sequenced by different laboratories using diverse techniques, in order to increase sequencing depth and limit assay-specific biases. General study outcomes and caveats: Across a few donors, approximately 4.6% of naive CD4, over 3% of naive CD8, roughly 2.2% of memory CD4, and about 0.4% of memory CD8 clonotypes were shared. The small number of donors limited the genetic and exposure-history diversity represented. Clonotypes shared by all four sorted-subset donors showed higher generation probabilities than non-shared clonotypes. Pairwise subsampling indicated that sequencing depth was expected to affect the degree of clonotype sharing among donors. Estimated clonotype richness was generally larger for naive than for memory subsets. Sampling was restricted to blood, and TCR repertoires in tissue are likely to differ from TCR repertoires in blood. Incomplete sequencing was indicated by rarefaction of sorted-subset datasets, despite the large sequencing depth.

The germline V gene (reference sequence) supplies CDR1 MNHEY and CDR2 SMNVEV. Trimming removed 2 bases from V and 3 bases from J; the gene matches leave 11 bases unexplained. Taken from cysteine to phenylalanine, the CDR3 has 17 residues. Only CDR3 DNA remains: 51 bases, in frame from the first base. Worth noting for this clone: Its antigen has not been determined. Within one base of it there is no much larger clone, and no base qualities were kept.

TCR CDR3 regions were amplified from genomic DNA by multiplex PCR using the deep immunoSEQ assay. For each cell subset, the extracted genomic DNA was distributed evenly across all wells of several immunoSEQ 96-well plates, and each plate served as one replicate. For sorted subsets, roughly 200 ng of genomic DNA, equivalent to 25,000 to 35,000 T cell genomes, went into each replicate PCR. Purified libraries were quantified with a Qubit 3.0 fluorometer, sized on a Bioanalyzer 2100, and re-quantified with the KAPA Library Quantification kit. Each immunoSEQ 96-well plate was sequenced on its own single-read 150-cycle Illumina NextSeq 550 flow cell. The original pipeline was this. Because the immunoSEQ output included only junctional sequences and no quality scores, the filtering could not be the same as the filtering used for full-length reads. To assign V/J genes and CDR3, sequences were annotated using PyIR, a Python wrapper for IgBLAST v1.9, with IMGT germline references. Reads were filtered out if the reads had weak V/J assignments (E-value above 1e-6), no CDR3, stop codons, out-of-frame junctions, or ambiguous translated residues. A V3J clonotype was defined by an identical inferred V gene, J gene, and CDR3 amino acid sequence. The percentage overlap between two repertoires was calculated by dividing the number of shared unique clonotypes by the size of the smaller repertoire. RTK rarefaction, the Chao1 estimator, and Recon v2.1 estimates of unobserved clonotypes were used to assess repertoire richness. Generation probabilities were computed with OLGA for all TCRbeta clonotypes obtained by the gDNA method from several donors. In TCRdb, the immuneACCESS table is reduced to in-frame sequences with V and J assigned. These tables do not hold every clone; where another copy was compared, an unresolved V gene accounts for under half, and the others remain unexplained. V, J and clone size derive from that table, while D and trimming were established from the DNA sequence. Here the sample has about 2 million clones; roughly 94% occur a single time. The ten biggest clones cover 1.1% of the sample.

CD8 naive samples consisted of CD45RO-negative cells that were positively selected for CCR7, yielding a CD45RA+CCR7+ population without TemRA cells. The donors were healthy, HIV-negative adults with no recently reported acute infections or vaccinations. Every donor was a Caucasian adult living in Nashville, Tennessee, USA. After blood collection by leukapheresis, PBMCs were isolated using Ficoll-Histopaque density gradient centrifugation and then cryopreserved in the vapor phase of liquid nitrogen. Analytical flow cytometry was used to check the purity and quantity of every magnetically sorted T cell population. From each sorted fraction, genomic DNA was isolated and quantified by UV absorbance on a Nanodrop 2000c.

This TCR derives from a man between 18 and 35 years old in good health. The chain is assembled from TRBV27 and TRBJ2-7; TRBD2 matches 9 bases in the middle. The source material was naive CD8+ T cells sorted from blood. What this sample's cell subset or site label stands for: CD45RA+CCR7+. This receptor carries the CDR3 CASSLGVAGVGSYEQYF. Read as DNA, the sequence is TGTGCCAGCAGTTTAGGGGTAGCGGGAGTAGGAAGCTACGAGCAGTACTTC.